This TCR beta chain was sequenced during a study of blood T cell repertoires in COVID-19. Background on the study: Specimens from acute and convalescent COVID-19 originated in the United States, Italy and Spain. T cells, B-cell-depleted T cells, or PBMCs provided the cDNA or gDNA that served as material.

In the authors' methods: Reference gene primers were amplified, and this amplification served to estimate nucleated cell counts. Sequencing was performed with immunoSEQ multiplex PCR; in TCRdb, only in-frame clones are kept and a portion is missing. The DNA was the basis for D and trimming; V, J and clone size are from that table. Of fewer than 300,000 clones in the sample, about 85% are singletons; the top ten hold roughly 14%. Trimming stripped 6 bases from V and 6 bases from J, with 11 bases between. The CDR3 totals 12 residues. The chain has TRBV12-3 or TRBV12-4 and TRBJ1-2; D gene ambiguous. Material: peripheral blood. The receptor was isolated from a human donor in a cohort sampled during active COVID-19. CDR3 nucleotide sequence: TGTGCCAGCAGCCCTTCAGGAAATGGCTACACCTTC. This codes for CASSPSGNGYTF.